This TCR beta chain was sequenced in a study of blood T cell dynamics during melanoma immunotherapy. Study information: Standard first-line treatment here was pembrolizumab or nivolumab plus ipilimumab in metastatic melanoma. Study results and caveats: The study could not tell melanoma-specific clones from general immune activation.

Specified time point: pre-treatment baseline. Sampling occurred pretreatment (T0) and at week 3 (W3), after cycle one of checkpoint blockade. Apart from a couple of fast progressors, RECIST 1.1 response was judged 12 weeks post-infusion. The CDR3 has 16 residues. The junction had 3 bases not matched to a gene; V was cut back by 4 bases and J by 0 bases. Germline-derived CDR1 and CDR2 are ENHRY and SYGVKD. With regard to this clone: The antigen remains undetermined.

The method was immunoSEQ multiplex PCR; TCRdb's version includes in-frame clones alone and lacks a portion of them. The sample shows roughly 22,000 clones, 87% of them seen only once. The source material was blood, sampled from a patient treated with checkpoint blockade. This sequence joins TRBV10-3 and TRBJ2-2, with 9 bases matching TRBD2. The receptor was isolated from a human donor with melanoma. CDR3 protein: CAISVTSGSNTGELFF. As DNA, the CDR3 is TGTGCCATCAGTGTAACTAGCGGGTCGAACACCGGGGAGCTGTTTTTT.